The rows below give T cell receptor beta chains drawn from one sample of a study of shared clonotypes between healthy human individuals. TCRdb's table, derived via immunoSEQ multiplex PCR, lists solely in-frame clones and lacks some. This sample has hundreds of thousands of clones, with 95% found just once. The sequenced sample consisted of naive CD8+ T cells sorted from blood. The receptors here all came from a woman aged 30 to 39 in good health. Both conserved end residues are part of each CDR3. The D gene is left open where the match is weak. Size is stated for part of the rows, as once, few or many counts, or as a class when the clone is expanded.

v_gene: TRBV7-2
abundance: NA
j_gene: TRBJ2-3
d_gene: TRBD2
CDR3nt: TGTGCCAGCAGCCCCGGGACTAGCGGCACAGATACGCAGTATTTT
CDR3aa: CASSPGTSGTDTQYF

v_gene: TRBV5-6
abundance: NA
j_gene: TRBJ2-7
d_gene: TRBD1
CDR3nt: TGTGCCAGCAGCACGGACAGGGGAGCATCCTACGAGCAGTACTTC
CDR3aa: CASSTDRGASYEQYF

v_gene: TRBV27
abundance: NA
j_gene: TRBJ2-7
d_gene: TRBD1
CDR3nt: TGTGCCAGCATGGGGGACAGGGGTAGCTCCTACGAGCAGTACTTC
CDR3aa: CASMGDRGSSYEQYF

v_gene: TRBV30
abundance: once
j_gene: TRBJ1-6
d_gene: NA
CDR3nt: TGTGCCTGGAGCGCCGGGAGGGGTGCAGTTAATTCACCCCTCCACTTT
CDR3aa: CAWSAGRGAVNSPLHF

v_gene: TRBV28
abundance: NA
j_gene: TRBJ1-5
d_gene: NA
CDR3nt: TGTGCCAGCAGTTCCCATCTACCTCGGGGAGGCAATCAGCCCCAGCATTTT
CDR3aa: CASSSHLPRGGNQPQHF

v_gene: TRBV6-1
abundance: NA
j_gene: TRBJ2-7
d_gene: TRBD1
CDR3nt: TGTGCCAGCGCACCGGGACAGGGCTACGAGCAGTACTTC
CDR3aa: CASAPGQGYEQYF

v_gene: TRBV5-4
abundance: NA
j_gene: TRBJ2-1
d_gene: TRBD1
CDR3nt: TGTGCCAGCAGCTCCAGGGGGCAAAACTCCTACAATGAGCAGTTCTTC
CDR3aa: CASSSRGQNSYNEQFF

v_gene: TRBV28
abundance: NA
j_gene: TRBJ2-2
d_gene: TRBD1
CDR3nt: TGTGCCAGCAGTCTAGCGAAATACAGGGGGTACACCGGGGAGCTGTTTTTT
CDR3aa: CASSLAKYRGYTGELFF

v_gene: TRBV2
abundance: NA
j_gene: TRBJ2-5
d_gene: TRBD1
CDR3nt: TGTGCCAGCAGTGGTGCCGGACAGGATAGAGAGACCCAGTACTTC
CDR3aa: CASSGAGQDRETQYF

v_gene: TRBV19
abundance: NA
j_gene: TRBJ2-2
d_gene: TRBD1
CDR3nt: TGTGCCAGTAGCTCCCCCGACAGGGCGAACACCGGGGAGCTGTTTTTT
CDR3aa: CASSSPDRANTGELFF

v_gene: TRBV7-2
abundance: NA
j_gene: TRBJ1-1
d_gene: NA
CDR3nt: TGTGCCAGCAGCTACGGGGATCTCACTGAAGCTTTCTTT
CDR3aa: CASSYGDLTEAFF

v_gene: TRBV5-8
abundance: NA
j_gene: TRBJ2-1
d_gene: TRBD2
CDR3nt: TGTGCCAGCAGGGGGGCCCTAGCGGGTTACAATGAGCAGTTCTTC
CDR3aa: CASRGALAGYNEQFF

v_gene: TRBV2
abundance: NA
j_gene: TRBJ2-3
d_gene: NA
CDR3nt: TGTGCCAGCACCCGCACAGATACGCAGTATTTT
CDR3aa: CASTRTDTQYF

v_gene: TRBV29-1
abundance: NA
j_gene: TRBJ1-1
d_gene: NA
CDR3nt: TGCAGCGTTCGGTGGGTCAGTACCCTCCCGGGAAACACTGAAGCTTTCTTT
CDR3aa: CSVRWVSTLPGNTEAFF

v_gene: TRBV27
abundance: NA
j_gene: TRBJ1-2
d_gene: NA
CDR3nt: TGTGCCAGCAGTCCTCGGAGGGTAGGAGCTAACTATGGCTACACCTTC
CDR3aa: CASSPRRVGANYGYTF

v_gene: TRBV27
abundance: NA
j_gene: TRBJ1-2
d_gene: NA
CDR3nt: TGTGCCAGCAGCGAACACAAGAACTATGGCTACACCTTC
CDR3aa: CASSEHKNYGYTF

v_gene: TRBV4-1
abundance: NA
j_gene: TRBJ1-3
d_gene: TRBD1
CDR3nt: TGCGCCAGCAGCCTCATCGACGCAGGGGGATCAGGAAACACCATATATTTT
CDR3aa: CASSLIDAGGSGNTIYF

v_gene: TRBV28
abundance: NA
j_gene: TRBJ1-3
d_gene: NA
CDR3nt: TGTGCCAGCAGTTCGACAGGTAGCTCTGGAAACACCATATATTTT
CDR3aa: CASSSTGSSGNTIYF

v_gene: TRBV28
abundance: NA
j_gene: TRBJ2-2
d_gene: NA
CDR3nt: TGTGCCAGCAGCTCCCCCGCTAGGGAGGTTCCCGGGGAGCTGTTTTTT
CDR3aa: CASSSPAREVPGELFF

v_gene: TRBV11-2
abundance: NA
j_gene: TRBJ2-3
d_gene: TRBD2
CDR3nt: TGTGCCAGCAGCTTATACGGGAGGGCCCCAGATACGCAGTATTTT
CDR3aa: CASSLYGRAPDTQYF

v_gene: TRBV29-1
abundance: NA
j_gene: TRBJ2-7
d_gene: NA
CDR3nt: TGCAGCGTATCCGGGACTTCCCGGTACGAGCAGTACTTC
CDR3aa: CSVSGTSRYEQYF

v_gene: TRBV28
abundance: NA
j_gene: TRBJ2-7
d_gene: NA
CDR3nt: TGTGCCAGCAGTTCCAACCTGGAACGGTGGGTGGGCGAGCAGTACTTC
CDR3aa: CASSSNLERWVGEQYF

v_gene: TRBV29-1
abundance: NA
j_gene: TRBJ2-6
d_gene: NA
CDR3nt: TGCAGCGTTGAAGTATGGCGGGTGGGCTCTGGGGCCAACGTCCTGACTTTC
CDR3aa: CSVEVWRVGSGANVLTF

v_gene: TRBV5-1
abundance: NA
j_gene: TRBJ1-1
d_gene: NA
CDR3nt: TGCGCCAGCAGCTTGGGGTCAGTGACAAACACTGAAGCTTTCTTT
CDR3aa: CASSLGSVTNTEAFF

v_gene: TRBV9
abundance: once
j_gene: TRBJ2-1
d_gene: NA
CDR3nt: TGTGCCAGCAACTTGGGCGACTTCCACAATGAGCAGTTCTTC
CDR3aa: CASNLGDFHNEQFF

v_gene: TRBV13
abundance: once
j_gene: TRBJ2-3
d_gene: TRBD2
CDR3nt: TGTGCCAGCAGCCCGGGAGGGGACGCTAGCACAGATACGCAGTATTTT
CDR3aa: CASSPGGDASTDTQYF

v_gene: TRBV2
abundance: NA
j_gene: TRBJ2-5
d_gene: NA
CDR3nt: TGTGCCAGCAGTGAAGCGGTTGGGGCCCGTGGGACCCAGTACTTC
CDR3aa: CASSEAVGARGTQYF

v_gene: TRBV28
abundance: NA
j_gene: TRBJ2-3
d_gene: TRBD2
CDR3nt: TGTGCCAGCAGTTTATTACTAGCGACCACAGATACGCAGTATTTT
CDR3aa: CASSLLLATTDTQYF

v_gene: TRBV11-2
abundance: NA
j_gene: TRBJ1-1
d_gene: NA
CDR3nt: TGTGCCAGCAGCTTAGAAGGGGGGCTCACTGAAGCTTTCTTT
CDR3aa: CASSLEGGLTEAFF

v_gene: TRBV10-3
abundance: NA
j_gene: TRBJ2-5
d_gene: TRBD2
CDR3nt: TGTGCCATCAGTGATGGACTAGCGGGATATGAGACCCAGTACTTC
CDR3aa: CAISDGLAGYETQYF

v_gene: TRBV20-1
abundance: NA
j_gene: TRBJ2-1
d_gene: NA
CDR3nt: TGCAGTGCTACCCCCTACAATGAGCAGTTCTTC
CDR3aa: CSATPYNEQFF

v_gene: TRBV28
abundance: NA
j_gene: TRBJ2-7
d_gene: TRBD2
CDR3nt: TGTGCCAGCAGTCCTCTATCTAGCGGGCCCTACGAGCAGTACTTC
CDR3aa: CASSPLSSGPYEQYF

v_gene: TRBV13
abundance: NA
j_gene: TRBJ1-1
d_gene: NA
CDR3nt: TGTGCCAGCAGCTTCTACAGGACCAACATGAACACTGAAGCTTTCTTT
CDR3aa: CASSFYRTNMNTEAFF

v_gene: TRBV28
abundance: NA
j_gene: TRBJ1-2
d_gene: TRBD1
CDR3nt: TGTGCCAGCAGTTTCATGGGACAGGCTCTTGGCTACACCTTC
CDR3aa: CASSFMGQALGYTF

v_gene: TRBV19
abundance: NA
j_gene: TRBJ2-4
d_gene: TRBD1
CDR3nt: TGTGCCAGTAGTGCTCCGGGACAGGTATCTATAGGAGCCAAAAACATTCAGTACTTC
CDR3aa: CASSAPGQVSIGAKNIQYF

v_gene: TRBV19
abundance: NA
j_gene: TRBJ2-1
d_gene: NA
CDR3nt: TGTGCCAGTTACTCCTACAATGAGCAGTTCTTC
CDR3aa: CASYSYNEQFF

v_gene: TRBV6-6
abundance: NA
j_gene: TRBJ1-1
d_gene: TRBD1
CDR3nt: TGTGCCAGCAGTTCAGCCGCAGGGGGGGGTGAAGCTTTCTTT
CDR3aa: CASSSAAGGGEAFF

v_gene: TRBV9
abundance: NA
j_gene: TRBJ2-1
d_gene: NA
CDR3nt: TGTGCCAGCAGCCCACGACAGGTGGGGGGCTCCTACAATGAGCAGTTCTTC
CDR3aa: CASSPRQVGGSYNEQFF

v_gene: TRBV9
abundance: NA
j_gene: TRBJ2-3
d_gene: TRBD2
CDR3nt: TGTGCCAGCAGCCCCAGACTAGCGGGCCGCACAGATACGCAGTATTTT
CDR3aa: CASSPRLAGRTDTQYF

v_gene: TRBV7-6
abundance: NA
j_gene: TRBJ2-7
d_gene: NA
CDR3nt: TGTGCCAGCAGCGCGAGCGGTTACTCCTACGAGCAGTACTTC
CDR3aa: CASSASGYSYEQYF

v_gene: TRBV19
abundance: once
j_gene: TRBJ1-5
d_gene: NA
CDR3nt: TGTGCCAGTACCCAAACCCCGGGGGGCAATCAGCCCCAGCATTTT
CDR3aa: CASTQTPGGNQPQHF

v_gene: TRBV19
abundance: NA
j_gene: TRBJ2-4
d_gene: TRBD2
CDR3nt: TGTGCCAGTACCTTAGCGGGAGGGCGGGCCAAAAACATTCAGTACTTC
CDR3aa: CASTLAGGRAKNIQYF

v_gene: TRBV27
abundance: NA
j_gene: TRBJ2-3
d_gene: NA
CDR3nt: TGTGCCAGCGCCAGGGGGACTACCTCGACAGATACGCAGTATTTT
CDR3aa: CASARGTTSTDTQYF

v_gene: TRBV2
abundance: NA
j_gene: TRBJ2-7
d_gene: TRBD2
CDR3nt: TGTGCCACCCTACTAGCGGGAGGCGAGCAGTACTTC
CDR3aa: CATLLAGGEQYF

v_gene: TRBV7-9
abundance: NA
j_gene: TRBJ1-2
d_gene: TRBD1
CDR3nt: TGTGCCAGCAGACCCGGGACAGGGGGGCCTCCTGACTATGGCTACACCTTC
CDR3aa: CASRPGTGGPPDYGYTF

v_gene: TRBV4-1
abundance: NA
j_gene: TRBJ1-1
d_gene: NA
CDR3nt: TGCGCCAGCAGGCTAACAGGGAAGGGGAACACTGAAGCTTTCTTT
CDR3aa: CASRLTGKGNTEAFF

v_gene: TRBV19
abundance: NA
j_gene: TRBJ1-1
d_gene: NA
CDR3nt: TGTGCCAGTAGTATAGTTAACACTGAAGCTTTCTTT
CDR3aa: CASSIVNTEAFF

v_gene: TRBV5-6
abundance: NA
j_gene: TRBJ2-7
d_gene: NA
CDR3nt: TGTGCCAGCAGCCACTCTACCCTGGGGGGACCCTACGAGCAGTACTTC
CDR3aa: CASSHSTLGGPYEQYF

v_gene: TRBV9
abundance: NA
j_gene: TRBJ2-3
d_gene: TRBD2
CDR3nt: TGTGCCAGCAGCGTCGAACACGGGAGGGCCGATACGCAGTATTTT
CDR3aa: CASSVEHGRADTQYF

v_gene: TRBV29-1
abundance: NA
j_gene: TRBJ2-2
d_gene: NA
CDR3nt: TGCAGCGTTGATGACTCGAACACCGGGGAGCTGTTTTTT
CDR3aa: CSVDDSNTGELFF

v_gene: TRBV6-5
abundance: NA
j_gene: TRBJ2-7
d_gene: NA
CDR3nt: TGTGCCAGCAGTCAGAACTACGAGCAGTACTTC
CDR3aa: CASSQNYEQYF

v_gene: TRBV6-4
abundance: NA
j_gene: TRBJ1-2
d_gene: TRBD1
CDR3nt: TGTGCCAGCAGTGACTCCTGGGACAGGGACGGCTACACCTTC
CDR3aa: CASSDSWDRDGYTF

v_gene: TRBV28
abundance: once
j_gene: TRBJ1-6
d_gene: NA
CDR3nt: TGTGCCAGCAGTTTAGATTGGGGAGTAAAAGTCGGGGATTCACCCCTCCACTTT
CDR3aa: CASSLDWGVKVGDSPLHF

v_gene: TRBV27
abundance: NA
j_gene: TRBJ2-3
d_gene: TRBD2
CDR3nt: TGTGCCAGCAGTTTATCTTCTCCCACTAGCGGGAGAACAGATACGCAGTATTTT
CDR3aa: CASSLSSPTSGRTDTQYF

v_gene: TRBV7-9
abundance: NA
j_gene: TRBJ1-5
d_gene: NA
CDR3nt: TGTGCCAGCAGCCCCCAGGGAGCGGGCAATCAGCCCCAGCATTTT
CDR3aa: CASSPQGAGNQPQHF

v_gene: TRBV27
abundance: NA
j_gene: TRBJ2-1
d_gene: TRBD2
CDR3nt: TGTGCCAGCAGCACCGGGACTAGCGGGAGAAATGAGCAGTTCTTC
CDR3aa: CASSTGTSGRNEQFF

v_gene: TRBV11-2
abundance: NA
j_gene: TRBJ2-3
d_gene: TRBD2
CDR3nt: TGTGCCAGCAGCTTAGGTAGCGGGAGTTTAGATGGTACGCAGTATTTT
CDR3aa: CASSLGSGSLDGTQYF

v_gene: TRBV28
abundance: NA
j_gene: TRBJ2-7
d_gene: NA
CDR3nt: TGTGCCAGCAGCCGAGGGGGTGAGCAGTACTTC
CDR3aa: CASSRGGEQYF

v_gene: TRBV27
abundance: NA
j_gene: TRBJ2-1
d_gene: TRBD2
CDR3nt: TGTGCCAGCAGTTTCCTAGCGGGAGTAGGGAATGAGCAGTTCTTC
CDR3aa: CASSFLAGVGNEQFF